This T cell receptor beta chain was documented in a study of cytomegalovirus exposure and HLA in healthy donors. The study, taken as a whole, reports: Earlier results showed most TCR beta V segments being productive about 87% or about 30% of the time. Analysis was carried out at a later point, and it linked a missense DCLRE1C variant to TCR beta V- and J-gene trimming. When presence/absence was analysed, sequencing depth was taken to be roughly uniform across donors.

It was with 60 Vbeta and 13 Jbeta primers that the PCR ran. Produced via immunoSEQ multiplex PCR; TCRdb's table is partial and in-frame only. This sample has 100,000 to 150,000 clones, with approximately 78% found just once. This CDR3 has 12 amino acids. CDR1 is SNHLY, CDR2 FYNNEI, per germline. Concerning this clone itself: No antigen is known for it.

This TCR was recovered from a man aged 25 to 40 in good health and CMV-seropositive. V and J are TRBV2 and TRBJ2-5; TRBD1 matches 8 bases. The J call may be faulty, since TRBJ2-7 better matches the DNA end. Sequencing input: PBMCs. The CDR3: CARGQGGYEQYF. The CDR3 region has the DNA TGTGCCAGAGGACAGGGTGGCTACGAGCAGTACTTC.